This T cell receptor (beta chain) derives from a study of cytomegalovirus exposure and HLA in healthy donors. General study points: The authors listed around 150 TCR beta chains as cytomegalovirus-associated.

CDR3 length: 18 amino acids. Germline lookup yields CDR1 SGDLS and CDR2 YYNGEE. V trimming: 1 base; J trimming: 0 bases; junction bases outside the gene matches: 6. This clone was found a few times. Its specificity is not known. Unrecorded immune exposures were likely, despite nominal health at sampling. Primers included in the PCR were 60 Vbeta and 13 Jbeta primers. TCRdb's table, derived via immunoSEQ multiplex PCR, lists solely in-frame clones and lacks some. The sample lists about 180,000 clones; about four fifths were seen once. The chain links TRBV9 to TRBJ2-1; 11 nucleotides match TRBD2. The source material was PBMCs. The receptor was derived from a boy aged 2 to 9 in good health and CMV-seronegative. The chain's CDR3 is CASSVNSGRALSYNEQFF. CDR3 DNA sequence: TGTGCCAGCAGCGTAAATAGCGGGAGGGCCCTCTCCTACAATGAGCAGTTCTTC.